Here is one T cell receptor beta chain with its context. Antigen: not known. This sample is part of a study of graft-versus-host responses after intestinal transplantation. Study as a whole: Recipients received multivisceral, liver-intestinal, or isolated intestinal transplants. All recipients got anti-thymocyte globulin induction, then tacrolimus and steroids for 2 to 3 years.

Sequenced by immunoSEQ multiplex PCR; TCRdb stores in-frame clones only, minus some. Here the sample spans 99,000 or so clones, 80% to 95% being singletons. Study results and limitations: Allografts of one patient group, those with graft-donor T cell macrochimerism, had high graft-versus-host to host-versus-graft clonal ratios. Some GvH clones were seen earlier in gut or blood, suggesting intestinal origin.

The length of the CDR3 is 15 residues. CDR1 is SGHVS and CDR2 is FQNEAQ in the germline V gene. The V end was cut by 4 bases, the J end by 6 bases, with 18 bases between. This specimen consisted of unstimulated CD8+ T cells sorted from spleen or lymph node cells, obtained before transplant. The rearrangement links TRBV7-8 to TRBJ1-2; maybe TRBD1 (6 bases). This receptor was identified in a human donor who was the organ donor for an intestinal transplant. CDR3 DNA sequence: TGTGCCAGCAGCTCCTCTACCGCAGGGGTTGATGGCTACACCTTC. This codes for CASSSSTAGVDGYTF. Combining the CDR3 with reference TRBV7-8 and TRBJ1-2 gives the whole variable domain GAGVSQSPRYKVAKRGQDVALRCDPISGHVSLFWYQQALGQGPEFLTYFQNEAQLDKSGLPSDRFFAERPEGSVSTLKIQRTQQEDSAVYLCASSSSTAGVDGYTFGSGTRLTVV.